This entry features one TCR beta chain sequence. Its specificity is not known. The CDR3 is 12 amino acids. Germline CDR1 and CDR2: SQVTM and ANQGSEA. V was shortened by 7 bases and J by 4 bases, with 13 bases between the two germline ends. The sample comes from a study of early T cells in non-severe SARS-CoV-2 infection. As for the study in general: Whole-blood bulk RNA, unsorted, was sequenced, and chains were unpaired.

Study results and caveats: Matching with VDJdb favored anti-spike CD8 responses (missing private and CD4 specificities).

Attachment of unique molecular identifiers was made to individual cDNA molecules. A single record per CDR3 protein comes from TCRdb applying MiXCR to the 5' RACE reads. The sample contains some 52,000 distinct CDR3 sequences, over 7.5% of which appear only once. The rearrangement joins TRBV29-1 to TRBJ1-1; maybe TRBD1 (5 bases). The receptor comes from an adult who was a healthcare worker with PCR-confirmed SARS-CoV-2 infection or an uninfected control (not recorded which). The sequenced sample was whole blood. CDR3 region: CSGQGTSTEAFF. The CDR3 nucleotides are TGCAGCGGGCAGGGCACGAGCACTGAAGCTTTCTTT.